This entry concerns a single TCR beta chain. Its antigen remains unknown. The germline CDR1 and CDR2 sequences are LNHDA and SQIVND (reference sequence). This CDR3 contains 14 residues. V lost 6 bases, J lost 0 bases, and 11 bases lay in between. TCRdb reanalysed the reads using MiXCR and keeps one entry per CDR3 protein. The table includes more than 650,000 distinct CDR3 sequences, 35% detected once. The sample originates from a study of T cell repertoires in cytomegalovirus infection. Whole-study results and caveats: In two of eight donors, the top clonotype was HLA-C-restricted CMV-specific.

Sequencing input: PBMCs. This clonotype was sampled from a human donor in good health (CMV status not recorded). Some clones in this sample may be carry-over from other donors' samples. The rearrangement links TRBV19 to TRBJ1-1; a weak D match, TRBD1 (5 bases). CDR3 DNA: TGTGCCAGTAGACGGACAACCATGAACACTGAAGCTTTCTTT. Translated, it gives CASRRTTMNTEAFF.